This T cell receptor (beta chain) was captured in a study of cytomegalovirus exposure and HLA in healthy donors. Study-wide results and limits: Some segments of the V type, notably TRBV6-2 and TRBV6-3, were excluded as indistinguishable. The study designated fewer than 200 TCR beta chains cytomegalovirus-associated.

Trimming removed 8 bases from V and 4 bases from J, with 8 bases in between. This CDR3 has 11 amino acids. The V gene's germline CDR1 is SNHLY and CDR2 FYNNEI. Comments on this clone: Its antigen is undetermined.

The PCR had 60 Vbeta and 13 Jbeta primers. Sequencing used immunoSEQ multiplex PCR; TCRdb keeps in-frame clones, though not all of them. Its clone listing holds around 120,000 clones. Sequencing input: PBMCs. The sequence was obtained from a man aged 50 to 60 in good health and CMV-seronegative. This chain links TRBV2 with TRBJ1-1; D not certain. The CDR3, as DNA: TGTGCCAGCCCAGCGGGCACTGAAGCTTTCTTT. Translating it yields CASPAGTEAFF.